The 16 T cell receptor beta chains listed next were all sequenced from one sample in a study of low-dose radiotherapy and immunotherapy resistance in tumors. Covering alpha and beta chains, TRAV- and TRBV-specific primers were used for the first-strand cDNA. With a V-primer adapter and a constant-region primer, TCRs were amplified for about 20 PCR cycles. TCRdb called the reads again in MiXCR, with one record for every CDR3 protein. The table lists tens of thousands of distinct CDR3 sequences, 20% to 25% of them singletons, with roughly 5.6% in the top ten. Sample time point: before trial treatment. The sample was PBMCs, taken before treatment. Receptors were obtained from a male donor with prostate cancer.

CDR3 nucleotide sequence: TGCAGTGCTACGGGTTCAGGCTCCTACAATGAGCAGTTCTTC. It encodes CSATGSGSYNEQFF. The V call is TRBV20-1, the J call TRBJ2-1; D is unclear. The CDR3 contains 14 residues. From germline, CDR1 is DFQATT and CDR2 SNEGSKA (reference sequence). V lost 4 bases, J lost 0 bases, and 10 bases lay in between.

Note on this clonotype: A far larger clone is one base from this, pointing to a likely read error. The chain combines TRBV13 with TRBJ2-7; TRBD2 matches 8 bases. The CDR3 runs 15 residues. Trimming cost V 5 bases and J 7 bases; bases outside gene matches: 13. Germline V lookup: CDR1 PRHDT, CDR2 FYEKMQ (reference sequence). CDR3 sequence (DNA): TGTGCCAGCAGCCCGGGGGGGCGGTCCTACAATGAGCAGTACTTC. Protein: CASSPGGRSYNEQYF. Filled out from reference TRBV13 and TRBJ2-7, the complete variable domain reads AAGVIQSPRHLIKEKRETATLKCYPIPRHDTVYWYQQGPGQDPQFLISFYEKMQSDKGSIPDRFSAQQFSDYHSELNMSSLELGDSALYFCASSPGGRSYNEQYFGPGTRLTVT.

The chain employs TRBV7-2 and TRBJ2-1, with 10 bases aligning to TRBD2. CDR1 is SGHTA, CDR2 FQGNSA, per germline. The V gene end was trimmed by 0 bases and the J gene end by 8 bases; junction bases not matched to a gene: 10. CDR3 size: 17 residues. The CDR3 DNA is TGTGCCAGCAGCTTAGCGAGAGCTAGCGGGAGATCGTATGAGCAGTTCTTC. Protein: CASSLARASGRSYEQFF. The full variable domain, completed using reference TRBV7-2 and TRBJ2-1, is GAGVSQSPSNKVTEKGKDVELRCDPISGHTALYWYRQSLGQGLEFLIYFQGNSAPDKSGLPSDRFSAERTGGSVSTLTIQRTQQEDSAVYLCASSLARASGRSYEQFFGPGTRLTVL.

This clonotype was picked up one time. This likely came from a read error, as a far larger clone is one base away. This chain connects TRBV5-8 to TRBJ2-7, with 8 bases lining up with TRBD2. Germline V CDR1 and CDR2: SGHTS, YDEGEE. V lost 4 bases and J lost 6; bases outside the gene matches: 3. This CDR3 comprises 12 residues. This chain's CDR3 is CASSHGLAEQYF. As DNA, the CDR3 is TGTGCCAGCAGCCACGGACTAGCCGAGCAGTACTTC.

The table lists this clonotype with many counts. In nucleotides, the CDR3 is TGCAGTGCTAGAGACAGGTCTAGCGGGCAAGAGACCCAGTACTTC. This sequence encodes CSARDRSSGQETQYF. The chain has TRBV20-1 and TRBJ2-5; 8 nucleotides align to TRBD2. V lost 0 bases and J lost 2; bases outside the gene matches: 5. The CDR3 spans 15 residues. The V gene's germline CDR1 is DFQATT and CDR2 SNEGSKA (reference sequence).

The rearrangement joins TRBV20-1 to TRBJ2-4; 9 nucleotides line up with TRBD2. The CDR3 is made up of 19 amino acids. Germline V gene data show CDR1 as DFQATT and CDR2 as SNEGSKA (reference sequence). V lost 1 base to trimming and J lost 0 bases; unmatched junction nucleotides: 13. The CDR3 here is CSARALLAGGALAKNIQYF. The CDR3 nucleotides read TGCAGTGCTAGAGCACTACTGGCGGGGGGGGCTCTAGCCAAAAACATTCAGTACTTC.

In its sample, this clonotype was seen a few times. CDR3 coding DNA: TGTGCCAGCAGCCTGTTAAACTACGAGCAGTACTTC. Residues: CASSLLNYEQYF. This chain joins TRBV28 and TRBJ2-7; D gene uncertain. The CDR3 runs to 12 residues. Germline CDR1 is MDHEN and CDR2 is SYDVKM. The V end lost 6 bases, the J end lost 3 bases, and 9 bases lay between the germline ends.

In its sample, this clonotype was seen a few times. The chain combines TRBV7-9 with TRBJ2-5; 9 bases fit TRBD1. The CDR3 totals 14 residues. The trim removed 6 bases at V and 6 bases at J, leaving 8 bases unmatched. CDR1 SEHNR and CDR2 FQNEAQ come from the germline V gene (reference sequence). Here the CDR3 DNA reads TGTGCCAGCAGTCCCGGGACAGGGATACAGACCCAGTACTTC. Amino acid sequence: CASSPGTGIQTQYF.

This clonotype was detected only a few times. The genes are TRBV27 and TRBJ2-7; D might be TRBD1 (6 bases). This CDR3 has 14 amino acids. The ends were cut back, 3 bases at V and 3 bases at J, with 12 bases in the middle. Looked up from germline, CDR1 is MNHEY and CDR2 is SMNVEV (reference sequence). For the CDR3, the DNA is TGTGCCAGCAGTTTGGACAGAAACCGCTACGAGCAGTACTTC. Translation: CASSLDRNRYEQYF.

This clonotype was seen a few times. J is TRBJ2-1 and V is TRBV7-9; 16 bases are a match to TRBD2. The V and J ends lost 6 bases and 3 bases, in that order; junction bases with no gene match: 2. Germline lookup yields CDR1 SEHNR and CDR2 FQNEAQ (reference sequence). This CDR3 comprises 16 residues. The CDR3 sequence is CASRGLAGGYYNEQFF. CDR3 nucleotide sequence: TGTGCCAGCAGGGGACTAGCGGGGGGGTACTACAATGAGCAGTTCTTC.

The chain has TRBV9 and TRBJ1-1, with D possibly matching TRBD1 (5 bases). The CDR3 extends over 14 amino acids. Germline CDR1 is SGDLS and CDR2 is YYNGEE. With 3 bases removed from V and 8 bases from J, the gap between germline ends came to 17 bases. The DNA for the CDR3 is TGTGCCAGCAGCGGAGAGGGACGGCCCCGGGAAGCTTTCTTT. It codes for CASSGEGRPREAFF.

By its share, this clonotype is medium-sized (0.01 to 0.1%). The gene calls are TRBV6-2 or TRBV6-3 and TRBJ2-2, with D possibly matching TRBD2 (5 bases). The germline V and J ends were trimmed by 10 bases and 4 bases, with 10 bases remaining between them. Germline V gene data show CDR1 as MNHEY and CDR2 as SVGEGT. The CDR3 length is 12 residues. The CDR3 coding sequence is TGTGCCACGTATCGGGGCACCGGGGAGCTGTTTTTT. It translates to CATYRGTGELFF.

This clonotype was counted at least ten times. This rearrangement joins TRBV19 to TRBJ1-4, with D uncertain. Germline V gene lookup returns CDR1 LNHDA and CDR2 SQIVND (reference sequence). Trimming shortened V by 7 bases and J by 8 bases, and 20 bases separated the two germline ends. This CDR3 region has 15 residues. As DNA, the CDR3 is TGTGCCAGTAATAACCCAAGCGTTACCCGGGAAAAACTGTTTTTT. Amino acids: CASNNPSVTREKLFF.

This clonotype was picked up many times. CDR3 sequence (DNA): TGCAGTGCTAGGTGGCGGGGGATCGCTGAGCAGTTCTTC. Amino acid sequence: CSARWRGIAEQFF. The chain is built from TRBV20-1 and TRBJ2-1; 7 nucleotides match TRBD2. The CDR3 contains 13 residues. J was trimmed by 9 bases and V by 3 bases; bases with no gene match: 8. Per germline, CDR1 DFQATT and CDR2 SNEGSKA (reference sequence).

The chain is built from TRBV27 and TRBJ1-2, with D unresolved. Germline-derived CDR1 and CDR2 are MNHEY and SMNVEV (reference sequence). This CDR3 spans 10 amino acids. The CDR3 bases are TGTGACGCCCCGGCCTATGGCTACACCTTC. The encoded protein is CDAPAYGYTF.

This clonotype showed up many times. J is TRBJ2-7 and V is TRBV11-2; weak D call: TRBD1 (6 bases). Trimming took off 1 base at V and 3 bases at J, with 10 bases between the two ends. The CDR3 spans 14 residues. Germline V lookup: CDR1 SGHAT, CDR2 FQNNGV. This chain's CDR3 is CASSLGQGIYEQYF. Here the CDR3 DNA reads TGTGCCAGCAGCTTAGGGCAGGGGATCTACGAGCAGTACTTC. The whole variable domain, filled in from reference TRBV11-2 and TRBJ2-7, reads EAGVAQSPRYKIIEKRQSVAFWCNPISGHATLYWYQQILGQGPKLLIQFQNNGVVDDSQLPKDRFSAERLKGVDSTLKIQPAKLEDSAVYLCASSLGQGIYEQYFGPGTRLTVT.